This T cell receptor (beta chain) was identified during a study of blood T cells in healthy people across ages (dated by TCRdb to 2013 to 2016). About the study as a whole: In model experiments, template switching captured roughly one uniquely barcoded TCR beta cDNA molecule for every two T cells. The study measured age-related changes in TCR beta repertoire diversity using deep sequencing normalized with unique cDNA molecular identifiers. Four age groups were formed from the donors: young (average approximately 15 years), middle-aged (approximately 42), aged (approximately 60) and long-lived (around 80). To avoid experimental bias, donors of different ages were randomly spread across the sequencing lanes. Two additional independent replicas of 1 million unique cDNA reads from the same blood draw were analyzed for two donors (one aged 18 to 29 and one aged 80 or older).

What the study reported, not specific to this receptor: Donor CMV infection status was unknown, potentially confounding age-related changes in expanded clonotypes. Estimates of total diversity based on one million sequenced T cells were regarded as lower bounds and as underestimates. Observed TCR beta diversity per million T cells fell roughly linearly with age, and a significant reduction was already apparent by age roughly 41. Because profiling used bulk unsorted PBMCs, naive and antigen-experienced compartments could not be compared conclusively. The long-lived group showed more naive CD4+ T cells, fewer expanded clones and increased TCR diversity than the aged group, suggesting age selection. The percentage of naive T cells measured by flow cytometry correlated strongly with observed TCR beta diversity.

The library was prepared using 5' RACE. TCRdb lists the instrument as Illumina HiSeq 2500. A second PCR of about 7 to 12 cycles was performed with a sample-barcoded 5' primer and a J-beta primer mix. A template-switch 5' adaptor carrying 12 random nucleotides introduced a unique molecular identifier onto each TCR beta cDNA molecule. At least 2.5 million CDR3-containing paired-end reads were obtained from each sample. First-strand cDNA was synthesized from all RNA with the Mint cDNA synthesis kit, primed by a TRBC-specific oligonucleotide. After uracil-DNA glycosylase treatment, a first 18-cycle PCR used universal primers M1SS and BC2_uni_R on all cDNA. The paper's processing steps were these. For normalization, 1 million high-quality reads were randomly selected from each sample, with every read carrying a distinct molecular identifier. Instead of being binned into consensus sequences, reads that shared molecular identifiers were thrown out. MiTCR, with a Q25 quality threshold and the strictest error-elimination algorithm, was used for CDR3 identification, clonotype clustering and error correction. A nonparametric unseen species model using Euler transformation provided a lower-bound estimate of total TCR beta diversity. Using fastp trimming at Q25 and MiXCR clonotype assembly, TCRdb reanalyzed the public sequencing data and kept in-frame beta chains. Entries that share a CDR3 protein sequence are merged under the most common genes and DNA. V and J calls and clone size were set by TCRdb, not the authors. The sample table records roughly 700,000 distinct CDR3 sequences; approximately 31% of these occur just once. The ten top clones hold 15% to 19% of the sample.

CDR1 and CDR2 (MNHEY, SMNVEV) derive from the germline V gene (reference sequence). Spanning cysteine to phenylalanine, the CDR3 consists of 14 amino acids. Just CDR3 DNA is preserved here, 42 bases in frame from base 1. Between the V and J ends, shortened by 6 bases and 3 bases respectively, the junction contains 15 bases. Concerning this clonotype: The target of this receptor is not known. Base-call qualities are not available, and no considerably larger clone is one nucleotide away.

The roughly 39 donors, aged roughly 6 to 100 years, were systemically healthy Caucasian individuals from Russia. Each donor gave 8.5 to 10 milliliters of peripheral blood, collected into EDTA-treated Vacutainer tubes. Ficoll-Paque density-gradient centrifugation was used to isolate PBMCs, with at least 7 million per sample. Total RNA was extracted from PBMCs with Trizol reagent, with at least 6 micrograms obtained per sample. For every donor, flow cytometry on a PBMC aliquot measured the percentage of naive CD45RAhigh/CD27high T cells. Specimen: blood. The receptor's source is a woman at least 80 years old in good health. Donor details come from another sample of the same person, matched by shared clones. The chain employs TRBV27 and TRBJ2-7; TRBD2 is a weak D gene call, 6 bases matching. The bases read TGTGCCAGCAGCTCCGTGGGGGAGGACTACGAGCAGTACTTC. It codes for CASSSVGEDYEQYF.